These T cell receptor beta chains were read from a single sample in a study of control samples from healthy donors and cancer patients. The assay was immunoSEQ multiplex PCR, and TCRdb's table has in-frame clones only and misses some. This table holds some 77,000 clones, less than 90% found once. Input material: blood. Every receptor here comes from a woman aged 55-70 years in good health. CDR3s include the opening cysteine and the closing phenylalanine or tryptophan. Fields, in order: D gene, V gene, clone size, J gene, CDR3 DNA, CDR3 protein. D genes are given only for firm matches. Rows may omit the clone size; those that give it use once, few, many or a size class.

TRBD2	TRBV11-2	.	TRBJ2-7	TGTGCCAGCAGCTTGGGTATAGCGGGGATCTACGAGCAGTACTTC	CASSLGIAGIYEQYF
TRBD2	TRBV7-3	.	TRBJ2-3	TGTGCCAGCAGTCAAGGGACAGCGGGGGGTACGCAGTATTTT	CASSQGTAGGTQYF
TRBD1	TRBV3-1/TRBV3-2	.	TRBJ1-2	TGTGCCAGCAGCCAAAGGAGGACAGGGGGAGATGGCTACACCTTC	CASSQRRTGGDGYTF
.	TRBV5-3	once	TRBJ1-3	TGTGCCAGAAGCTTGGCCGACCCCAGGGTAGGAAGAAACACCATATATTTT	CARSLADPRVGRNTIYF
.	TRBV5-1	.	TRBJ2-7	TGCGCCAGCAGCTTTACTCTAGGCCACGAGCAGTACTTC	CASSFTLGHEQYF
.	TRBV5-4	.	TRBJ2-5	TGTGCCAGCAGCTCCCAGGGGTTGGAGACCCAGTACTTC	CASSSQGLETQYF
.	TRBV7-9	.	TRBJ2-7	TGTGCCAGCAGCTCGACTGCCGGGGCCTACGAGCAGTACTTC	CASSSTAGAYEQYF
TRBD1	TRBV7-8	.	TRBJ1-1	TGTGCCAGCAGCTTAGAAGGGGCAGGGGGAGGGCTAATCACTGAAGCTTTCTTT	CASSLEGAGGGLITEAFF
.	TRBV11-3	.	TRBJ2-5	TGTGCCAGCAGCTTAGGTCTAATGGAGACCCAGTACTTC	CASSLGLMETQYF
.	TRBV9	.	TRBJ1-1	TGTGCCAGCAGCGTAACCCCAGCCTTCGAGTCTTTCTTT	CASSVTPAFESFF
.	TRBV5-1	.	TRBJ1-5	TGCGCCAGCAGCTTGGGAGAAAATCAGCCCCAGCATTTT	CASSLGENQPQHF
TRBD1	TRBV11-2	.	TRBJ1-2	TGTGCCAGCAGCTTAGCTTTCCCACAGGGGGGCCTCGGTGGTGGCTACACCTTC	CASSLAFPQGGLGGGYTF
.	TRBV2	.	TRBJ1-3	TGTGCCAGCAGTGAAGTGAGCTCCTACTCTGGAAACACCATATATTTT	CASSEVSSYSGNTIYF
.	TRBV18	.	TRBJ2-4	TGTGCCAGCTCACCACTGGGGCAGAGGACAAACATTCAGTACTTC	CASSPLGQRTNIQYF
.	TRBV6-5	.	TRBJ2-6	TGTGCCAGCAGTTATATTCTAGCGTCCGGGGCCAACGTCCTGACTTTC	CASSYILASGANVLTF
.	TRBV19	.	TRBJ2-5	TGTGCCAGTAGTACCTCAGGGACCGGGCGGGGAGAGACCCAGTACTTC	CASSTSGTGRGETQYF
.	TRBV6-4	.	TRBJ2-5	TGTGCCAGCAGTGGGCAGGGCTTCCAAGAGACCCAGTACTTC	CASSGQGFQETQYF
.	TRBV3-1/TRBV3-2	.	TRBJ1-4	TGTGCCAGCAGCCTACTCCAGGGGCGCACTAATGAAAAACTGTTTTTT	CASSLLQGRTNEKLFF
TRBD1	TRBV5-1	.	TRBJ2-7	TGCGCCAGCAGCTTGGGGGACAGGGGGAACGAGCAGTACTTC	CASSLGDRGNEQYF
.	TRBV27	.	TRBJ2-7	TGTGCCAGCAGTCGAGTGGATGGGGCTAGGAGATCGTACGAGCAGTACTTC	CASSRVDGARRSYEQYF
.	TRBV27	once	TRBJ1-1	TGTGCCAGCACCTTGAAGGGACCTATGAACACTGAAGCTTTCTTT	CASTLKGPMNTEAFF
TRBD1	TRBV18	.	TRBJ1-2	TGTGCCAGCTCTCAAGGACAGGGGGCATCGGGCTACACCTTC	CASSQGQGASGYTF
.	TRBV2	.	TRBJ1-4	TGTGCCAGCAGCACCCTGGCAACTAATGAAAAACTGTTTTTT	CASSTLATNEKLFF
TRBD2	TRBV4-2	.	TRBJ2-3	TGTGCCAGCAGCCAAGATCGGAGGCTAGCGGGAGCGTCAGATACGCAGTATTTT	CASSQDRRLAGASDTQYF
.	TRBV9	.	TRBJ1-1	TGTGCCAGCAGCGTAGCGGGACTGAACACTGAAGCTTTCTTT	CASSVAGLNTEAFF
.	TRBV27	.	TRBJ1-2	TGTGCCAGCACCGCTCGAGAGGGGGGCTATGGCTACACCTTC	CASTAREGGYGYTF
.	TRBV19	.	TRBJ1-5	TGTGCCAGTAATCTGTGGGACGCAGTGCATCAGCCCCAGCATTTT	CASNLWDAVHQPQHF
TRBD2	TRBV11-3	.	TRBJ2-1	TGTGCCAGCAGCTCGACTAGCGGGGGGCTCCCCTCTAGGGTCTTC	CASSSTSGGLPSRVF
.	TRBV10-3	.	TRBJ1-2	TGTGCCATCACTCGGGCAGGAGGTGACTATGGCTACACCTTC	CAITRAGGDYGYTF
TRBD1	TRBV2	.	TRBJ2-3	TGTGCCAGCAGGGATTACCAGGGGGCCTACACGCAGTATTTT	CASRDYQGAYTQYF
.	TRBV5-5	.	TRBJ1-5	TGTGCCAGCAGCTTGGTTAGTAATCAGCCCCAGCATTTT	CASSLVSNQPQHF
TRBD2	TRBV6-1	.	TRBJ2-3	TGTGCCAGCAGTGAACTAGCGGGGTCCAGCACAGATACGCAGTATTTT	CASSELAGSSTDTQYF
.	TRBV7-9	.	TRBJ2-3	TGTGCCAGCAGCTTAGGGCGGGGGACAACAGATACGCAGTATTTT	CASSLGRGTTDTQYF